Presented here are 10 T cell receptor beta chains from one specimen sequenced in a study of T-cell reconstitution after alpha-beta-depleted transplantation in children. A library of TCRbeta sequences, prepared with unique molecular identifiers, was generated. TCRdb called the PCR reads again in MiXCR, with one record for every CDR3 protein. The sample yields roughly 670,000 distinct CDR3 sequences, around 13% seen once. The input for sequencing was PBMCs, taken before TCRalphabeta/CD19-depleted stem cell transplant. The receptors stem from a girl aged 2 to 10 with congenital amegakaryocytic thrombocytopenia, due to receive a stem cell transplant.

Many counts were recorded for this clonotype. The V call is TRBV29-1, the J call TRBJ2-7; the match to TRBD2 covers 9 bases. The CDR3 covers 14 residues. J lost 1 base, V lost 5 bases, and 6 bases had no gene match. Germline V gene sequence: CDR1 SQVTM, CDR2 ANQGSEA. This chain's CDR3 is CSVTSTSGSYEQYF. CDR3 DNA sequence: TGCAGCGTTACCTCGACTAGCGGATCCTACGAGCAGTACTTC.

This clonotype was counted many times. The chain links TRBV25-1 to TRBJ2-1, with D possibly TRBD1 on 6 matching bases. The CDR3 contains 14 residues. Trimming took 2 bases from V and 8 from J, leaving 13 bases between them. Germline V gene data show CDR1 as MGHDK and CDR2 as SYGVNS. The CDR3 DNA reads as TGTGCCAGCAGTGAAATACAGGGTATCGATGAGCAGTTCTTC. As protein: CASSEIQGIDEQFF. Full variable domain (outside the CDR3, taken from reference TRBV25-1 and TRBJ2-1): EADIYQTPRYLVIGTGKKITLECSQTMGHDKMYWYQQDPGMELHLIHYSYGVNSTEKGDLSSESTVSRIRTEHFPLTLESARPSHTSQYLCASSEIQGIDEQFFGPGTRLTVL.

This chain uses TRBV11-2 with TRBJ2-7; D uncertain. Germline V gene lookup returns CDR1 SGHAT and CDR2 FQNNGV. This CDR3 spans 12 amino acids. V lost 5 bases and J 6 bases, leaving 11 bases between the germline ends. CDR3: CASSPPAGEQYF. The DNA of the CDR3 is TGTGCCAGCAGCCCCCCCGCTGGCGAGCAGTACTTC.

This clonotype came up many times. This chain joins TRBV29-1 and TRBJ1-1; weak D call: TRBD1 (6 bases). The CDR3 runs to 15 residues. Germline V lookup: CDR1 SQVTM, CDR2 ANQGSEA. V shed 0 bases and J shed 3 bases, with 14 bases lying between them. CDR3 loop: CSVEDGKGVDTEAFF. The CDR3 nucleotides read TGCAGCGTTGAAGATGGGAAGGGGGTCGACACTGAAGCTTTCTTT.

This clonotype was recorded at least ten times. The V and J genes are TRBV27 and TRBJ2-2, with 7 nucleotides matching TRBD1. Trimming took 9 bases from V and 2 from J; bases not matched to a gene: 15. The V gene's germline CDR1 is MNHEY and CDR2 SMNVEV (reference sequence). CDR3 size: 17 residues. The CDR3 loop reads CASTKQGFPINTGELFF. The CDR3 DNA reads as TGTGCCAGTACAAAACAGGGGTTCCCTATCAACACCGGGGAGCTGTTTTTT.

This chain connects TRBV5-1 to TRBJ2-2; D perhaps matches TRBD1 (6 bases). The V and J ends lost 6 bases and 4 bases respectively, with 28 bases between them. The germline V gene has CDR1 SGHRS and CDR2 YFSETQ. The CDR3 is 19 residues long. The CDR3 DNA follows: TGCGCCAGCACGCAGAATGAACAGGGATTCTACCCGGGCACCGGGGAGCTGTTTTTT. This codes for CASTQNEQGFYPGTGELFF. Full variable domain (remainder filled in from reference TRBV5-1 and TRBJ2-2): KAGVTQTPRYLIKTRGQQVTLSCSPISGHRSVSWYQQTPGQGLQFLFEYFSETQRNKGNFPGRFSGRQFSNSRSEMNVSTLELGDSALYLCASTQNEQGFYPGTGELFFGEGSRLTVL.

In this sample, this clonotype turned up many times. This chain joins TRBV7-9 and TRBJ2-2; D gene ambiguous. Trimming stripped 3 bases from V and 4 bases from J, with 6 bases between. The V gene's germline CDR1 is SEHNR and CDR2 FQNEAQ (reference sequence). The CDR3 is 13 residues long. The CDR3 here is CASSLSITGELFF. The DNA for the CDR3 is TGTGCCAGCAGCTTGTCGATCACCGGGGAGCTGTTTTTT.

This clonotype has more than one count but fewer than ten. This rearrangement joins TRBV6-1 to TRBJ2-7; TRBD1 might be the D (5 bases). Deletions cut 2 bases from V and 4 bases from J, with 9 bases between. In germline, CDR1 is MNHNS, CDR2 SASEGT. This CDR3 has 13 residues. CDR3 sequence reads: CASSETQGYEQYF. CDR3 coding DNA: TGTGCCAGCAGTGAAACCCAGGGATACGAGCAGTACTTC.

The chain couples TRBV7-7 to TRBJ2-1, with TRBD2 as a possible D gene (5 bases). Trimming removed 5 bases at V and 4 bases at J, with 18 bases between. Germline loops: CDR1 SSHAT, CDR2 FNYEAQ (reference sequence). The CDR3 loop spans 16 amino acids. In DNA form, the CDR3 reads TGTGCCAGCAGCCCAAGGACTGGCCAAGGGTACAATGAGCAGTTCTTC. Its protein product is CASSPRTGQGYNEQFF.

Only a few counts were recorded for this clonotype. The CDR3 DNA reads TGTGCCAGCAGTGAAAAAGTGTGGTCTCCAGAGACCCAGTACTTC. Its protein is CASSEKVWSPETQYF. This chain uses TRBV6-1 with TRBJ2-5; no definite D call. V dropped 2 bases and J dropped 4 bases, with 14 bases sitting between them. This CDR3 has 15 residues. Per the germline V gene, CDR1 is MNHNS and CDR2 is SASEGT.